This T cell receptor (beta chain) was obtained from a study of regulatory T cells in long-lasting Graves disease. The CDR3 is 13 amino acids. Germline lookup yields CDR1 MNHNS and CDR2 SASEGT. V gave up 7 bases and J gave up 16 bases, with 23 bases separating them. Researchers made TCR beta libraries by using iRepertoire HTBI primers and running Arm-PCR on CDR3 regions. MiXCR, run by TCRdb on the multiplex PCR reads, gives a single entry per CDR3 protein. The repertoire includes about 470,000 distinct CDR3 sequences, around a fifth of them detected once, and around 7% sits in the top ten. The time point denotes: persistent/refractory GD, antithyroid drugs over 5 years with positive TRAb. Extracted RNA from PBMCs served as the source of the TCR library. About this clonotype: Its antigen is not identified.

General study points: Persistent disease favored TRBV28, TRBJ1-2 and TRBJ2-5.

Specimen: peripheral blood mononuclear cells (PBMCs), collected when the disease was refractory, from a patient treated with antithyroid drugs. The chain is built from TRBV6-1 and TRBJ2-4; perhaps TRBD2 as D (5 bases). The sequence derives from a female donor with Graves disease. The CDR3 coding sequence is TGTGCCAGCATGGGGAATGGTCCGGGATCCTATTACTTC. This sequence encodes CASMGNGPGSYYF.